The 30 T cell receptor beta chains presented below share a single source sample, sequenced in a study of shared clonotypes between healthy human individuals. Data came from immunoSEQ multiplex PCR; TCRdb stores just in-frame clones and leaves some out. The sample comprises under 130,000 clones, around 71% of which are singletons, and almost 25% rests with the top ten. Sequenced input: memory CD8+ T cells sorted from blood. This sample's subset: CD45RO+ cells pooled with CCR7-negative TemRA cells. These receptors were collected from a woman aged 25-40 years in good health.

Written as DNA, the CDR3 is TGTGCCAGCGGCACATCCAGGGGAGTACACACTGAAGCTTTCTTT. Residues: CASGTSRGVHTEAFF. The chain carries TRBV6-5 and TRBJ1-1; D is perhaps TRBD1 (6 bases). Germline CDR1 is MNHEY and CDR2 is SVGAGI. This CDR3 is built from 15 residues. V was shortened by 8 bases and J by 3 bases, with 19 bases between the two germline ends.

On this clone itself: A read error is possible here, since a much larger clone lies one base away. The chain couples TRBV2 to TRBJ1-2; D is unresolved. CDR1 and CDR2 (germline): SNHLY, FYNNEI. The CDR3 contains 13 residues. CDR3 bases: TGTGCCAGCAGTGATACACCTGGCTATGGCTACATCTTC. Its protein product is CASSDTPGYGYIF.

This clone showed up just a few times. CDR3 in amino acids: CASSGQVNTEAFF. DNA for the CDR3: TGCGCCAGCAGCGGACAGGTGAACACTGAAGCTTTCTTT. The chain combines TRBV5-1 with TRBJ1-1; 7 bases align to TRBD1. Germline values: CDR1 SGHRS, CDR2 YFSETQ. The CDR3 runs to 13 residues. J gave up 0 bases and V 4 bases, and 0 bases lay outside the gene matches.

A word on this clone: A junction end diverges from the germline sequence, so it may reflect a read error. This rearrangement joins TRBV27 to TRBJ2-2; tentative D call: TRBD2 (5 bases). The CDR3 extends over 15 amino acids. Germline CDR1 MNHEY, CDR2 SMNVEV (reference sequence). The CDR3 loop reads CASNGYGFAHRGAVF. The CDR3 nucleotides are TGTGCCAGCAATGGGTACGGTTTCGCACACCGGGGAGCTGTTTTT.

The chain has TRBV7-8 and TRBJ2-1; the match to TRBD1 covers 7 bases. J gave up 4 bases and V 4 bases, and 7 bases lay outside the gene matches. Germline V gene lookup returns CDR1 SGHVS and CDR2 FQNEAQ. The CDR3 has 15 residues. The CDR3 sequence is CASSSGTALYNEQFF. DNA for the CDR3: TGTGCCAGCAGCTCCGGGACAGCCTTATACAATGAGCAGTTCTTC.

This sequence joins TRBV28 and TRBJ2-2, with 8 nucleotides matching TRBD2. The germline V gene encodes CDR1 MDHEN and CDR2 SYDVKM. This CDR3 comprises 19 residues. Germline trimming cut 3 bases from V and 6 bases from J; bases unmatched to any gene: 18. CDR3 protein: CASSLWPNTGTRWAGELFF. The CDR3 coding sequence is TGTGCCAGCAGTTTGTGGCCCAACACAGGGACTAGATGGGCCGGGGAGCTGTTTTTT.

The chain links TRBV11-2 to TRBJ2-7, with TRBD2 matching 8 bases. This CDR3 contains 17 residues. Unmatched junction bases numbered 10, after V lost 0 bases and J lost 3 bases. Looked up from germline, CDR1 is SGHAT and CDR2 is FQNNGV. The CDR3 sequence is CASSLEAGLASYYEQYF. CDR3 DNA sequence: TGTGCCAGCAGCTTAGAGGCCGGACTAGCCAGCTACTACGAGCAGTACTTC.

The V gene is TRBV25-1, the J gene TRBJ2-5; D is unresolved. V shed 4 bases and J shed 5 bases, with 5 bases lying between them. CDR3 length: 11 amino acids. In germline, CDR1 is MGHDK, CDR2 SYGVNS. CDR3 in amino acids: CASSVSETQYF. CDR3 coding DNA: TGTGCCAGCAGTGTGAGCGAGACCCAGTACTTC.

This clone was counted many times. The chain employs TRBV19 and TRBJ2-7, with unresolved D. Trimming removed 5 bases from V and 4 bases from J, with 15 bases in between. From germline, CDR1 is LNHDA and CDR2 SQIVND (reference sequence). This CDR3 region has 14 residues. The CDR3 reads CASSPGPDLYEQYF. The CDR3 region has the DNA TGTGCCAGTAGTCCCGGGCCTGATTTGTACGAGCAGTACTTC.

V and J are TRBV5-8 and TRBJ1-2; weak D call: TRBD1 (6 bases). Trimming left V 6 bases short and J 3 bases short, with 12 bases between. Germline assignment: CDR1 SGHTS and CDR2 YDEGEE. The CDR3 extends over 13 amino acids. Here the CDR3 DNA reads TGTGCCAGCATAATTTCAGGGGACTATGGCTACACCTTC. It encodes CASIISGDYGYTF.

The table lists this clone with a few counts. The chain employs TRBV28 and TRBJ1-4; the D gene is possibly TRBD1 (6 bases). Germline CDR1 reads MDHEN; CDR2 reads SYDVKM. This CDR3 contains 16 residues. Trimming pared 8 bases from V and 0 bases from J, leaving 16 bases between. DNA of the CDR3: TGTGCCAGCCGGGACAATGGTTTAACAACTAATGAAAAACTGTTTTTT. Translation: CASRDNGLTTNEKLFF.

The V and J genes are TRBV28 and TRBJ1-2; TRBD1 aligns across 7 bases. CDR3 length: 15 amino acids. The V segment lost 2 bases and the J segment 6 bases; nucleotides outside the gene matches: 9. CDR1 and CDR2 from the germline V gene are MDHEN and SYDVKM. This chain's CDR3 is CASSLMGQKENGYTF. The DNA of the CDR3 is TGTGCCAGCAGTTTAATGGGACAGAAGGAAAATGGCTACACCTTC.

The chain carries TRBV5-1 and TRBJ2-7; 10 nucleotides line up with TRBD2. There are 15 residues in the CDR3. Losses at the gene ends were 4 bases for V and 0 bases for J; bases not matched to a gene: 4. CDR1 is SGHRS and CDR2 is YFSETQ in the germline V gene. CDR3 residues: CASSSSGRNSYEQYF. As DNA, the CDR3 is TGCGCCAGCAGCAGTAGCGGGAGGAACTCCTACGAGCAGTACTTC.

The rearrangement joins TRBV9 to TRBJ1-1; D unclear. Trimming left V 0 bases short and J 1 base short, with 13 bases between. In germline, CDR1 is SGDLS, CDR2 YYNGEE. This CDR3 contains 16 residues. CDR3 amino acids: CASSVETLTSNTEAFF. The DNA of the CDR3 is TGTGCCAGCAGCGTAGAAACCCTGACGTCGAACACTGAAGCTTTCTTT. The full variable domain, with the rest looked up from reference TRBV9 and TRBJ1-1, is DSGVTQTPKHLITATGQRVTLRCSPRSGDLSVYWYQQSLDQGLQFLIQYYNGEERAKGNILERFSAQQFPDLHSELNLSSLELGDSALYFCASSVETLTSNTEAFFGQGTRLTVV.

This clone was seen many times. The chain recombines TRBV15 with TRBJ2-7; TRBD1 agrees at 7 bases. This CDR3 spans 15 amino acids. Germline assignment: CDR1 LNHNV and CDR2 YYDKDF (reference sequence). V dropped 4 bases and J dropped 0; count of bases not matched to a gene: 6. The CDR3 is CATSILGQDSYEQYF. CDR3 nucleotides: TGTGCCACCAGCATTCTCGGACAGGACTCCTACGAGCAGTACTTC.

The chain carries TRBV10-3 and TRBJ1-2; D is possibly TRBD1 (5 bases). Germline V CDR1 and CDR2: ENHRY, SYGVKD. With 8 bases removed from V and 2 bases from J, the gap between germline ends came to 12 bases. The CDR3 sequence is 13 residues long. DNA of the CDR3: TGTGCCATCGCGGAGCGGGACAACTATGGCTACACCTTC. Protein product: CAIAERDNYGYTF.

V is TRBV6-5 and J is TRBJ1-2, with 7 bases matching TRBD1. The germline V gene encodes CDR1 MNHEY and CDR2 SVGAGI. The CDR3 runs 15 residues. Trimming removed 4 bases from V and 0 bases from J; junction bases left unmatched: 5. CDR3 amino acids: CASSLKDRPNYGYTF. For the CDR3, the DNA is TGTGCCAGCAGTTTGAAGGACAGGCCTAACTATGGCTACACCTTC.

This rearrangement joins TRBV5-1 to TRBJ2-7, with D maybe TRBD1 (6 bases). The length of the CDR3 is 12 residues. The germline gives CDR1 SGHRS, CDR2 YFSETQ. Trimming took off 2 bases at V and 4 bases at J, with 7 bases between the two ends. The CDR3 DNA sequence: TGCGCCAGCAGCTTCAGGGGATACGAGCAGTACTTC. This gives the protein CASSFRGYEQYF.

The chain combines TRBV7-8 with TRBJ2-5, with unresolved D. The CDR3 contains 11 residues. The germline V gene encodes CDR1 SGHVS and CDR2 FQNEAQ. V lost 4 bases, J lost 4 bases, and 4 bases lay in between. In DNA, the CDR3 is TGTGCCAGCAGCTCAAGAGAGACCCAGTACTTC. It specifies CASSSRETQYF.

The chain combines TRBV14 with TRBJ2-3, with D unresolved. Germline V CDR1 and CDR2: SGHDN, FVKESK. Trimming stripped 0 bases from V and 4 bases from J, with 5 bases between. The length of the CDR3 is 13 residues. CDR3 protein: CASSQDWADTQYF. DNA for the CDR3: TGTGCCAGCAGCCAAGATTGGGCAGATACGCAGTATTTT. Filled out from reference TRBV14 and TRBJ2-3, the complete variable domain reads EAGVTQFPSHSVIEKGQTVTLRCDPISGHDNLYWYRRVMGKEIKFLLHFVKESKQDESGMPNNRFLAERTGGTYSTLKVQPAELEDSGVYFCASSQDWADTQYFGPGTRLTVL.

The genes are TRBV13 and TRBJ2-2; D perhaps matches TRBD2 (6 bases). The CDR3 consists of 15 residues. CDR1 PRHDT and CDR2 FYEKMQ come from the germline V gene (reference sequence). V was cut by 0 bases and J by 7 bases, with 12 bases left in between. CDR3 sequence (DNA): TGTGCCAGCAGCTTAGGCGGGAGAGGAATCGGGGAGCTGTTTTTT. This gives the protein CASSLGGRGIGELFF. The full variable domain, completed using reference TRBV13 and TRBJ2-2, is AAGVIQSPRHLIKEKRETATLKCYPIPRHDTVYWYQQGPGQDPQFLISFYEKMQSDKGSIPDRFSAQQFSDYHSELNMSSLELGDSALYFCASSLGGRGIGELFFGEGSRLTVL.

The J gene is TRBJ1-1, the V gene TRBV19; the D gene is possibly TRBD1 (5 bases). CDR1 and CDR2 from the germline V gene are LNHDA and SQIVND (reference sequence). CDR3 size: 12 residues. Trimming pared 2 bases from V and 7 bases from J, leaving 8 bases between. CDR3 nucleotide sequence: TGTGCCAGTAGTATACCGGGGGTTGAAGCTTTCTTT. Its protein product is CASSIPGVEAFF.

This clone was seen a single time. The chain recombines TRBV19 with TRBJ1-5; D gene ambiguous. CDR3 size: 13 residues. Trimming took 1 base from V and 1 from J, leaving 2 bases between them. Per the germline V gene, CDR1 is LNHDA and CDR2 is SQIVND (reference sequence). For the CDR3, the DNA is TGTGCCAGTAGTATAGCCAGCAATCAGCCCCAGCATTTT. Translation: CASSIASNQPQHF.

The rearrangement links TRBV25-1 to TRBJ2-2, with D perhaps given as TRBD1 or TRBD2 (5 bases each). Trimming pared 3 bases from V and 1 base from J, leaving 12 bases between. The CDR3 is made up of 16 amino acids. The V gene's germline CDR1 is MGHDK and CDR2 SYGVNS. CDR3 region: CASSDPGRMNTGELFF. In nucleotides, the CDR3 is TGTGCCAGCAGTGATCCGGGACGGATGAACACCGGGGAGCTGTTTTTT. Full variable domain (rest looked up from reference TRBV25-1 and TRBJ2-2): EADIYQTPRYLVIGTGKKITLECSQTMGHDKMYWYQQDPGMELHLIHYSYGVNSTEKGDLSSESTVSRIRTEHFPLTLESARPSHTSQYLCASSDPGRMNTGELFFGEGSRLTVL.

The V gene is TRBV4-1, the J gene TRBJ1-1; D not resolved. This CDR3 is 12 amino acids long. Germline lookup yields CDR1 MGHRA and CDR2 YSYEKL. Trimming pared 1 base from V and 7 bases from J, leaving 7 bases between. In nucleotides, the CDR3 is TGCGCCAGCAGCCAAGCGGGGTTTGAAGCTTTCTTT. Amino acid sequence: CASSQAGFEAFF.

The chain carries TRBV2 and TRBJ1-5; the D gene is possibly TRBD1 (5 bases). Germline CDR1 is SNHLY and CDR2 is FYNNEI. The CDR3 contains 13 residues. Trimming cost V 6 bases and J 4 bases, with 10 bases left between them. CDR3 in amino acids: CASSETGNQPQHF. CDR3 DNA sequence: TGTGCCAGCAGCGAAACAGGTAATCAGCCCCAGCATTTT.

The CDR3 nucleotides are TGCGCCAGCAGCTCCTACAGGGGGCAAGAGACCCAGTACTTC. It codes for CASSSYRGQETQYF. The chain links TRBV5-1 to TRBJ2-5, with TRBD1 identical over 8 bases. Germline CDR1 and CDR2: SGHRS and YFSETQ. This CDR3 is built from 14 residues. Trimming at V came to 3 bases and at J to 2 bases, leaving 3 bases not matched to a gene.

This clone has a handful of counts. The V gene is TRBV4-2, the J gene TRBJ1-1, with unresolved D. Trimming took off 1 base at V and 5 bases at J, with 11 bases between the two ends. The CDR3 has 14 residues. The germline CDR1 and CDR2 sequences are LGHNA and YNFKEQ. The CDR3 is CASSQAHVGTEAFF. The CDR3 DNA sequence: TGTGCCAGCAGCCAAGCTCACGTGGGGACTGAAGCTTTCTTT.

As to this clone: A read error may account for a junction end that differs from germline. The J gene is TRBJ2-1, the V gene TRBV6-1; 9 bases agree with TRBD2. CDR1 is MNHNS, CDR2 SASEGT, per germline. The CDR3 is 17 residues long. The CDR3 here is CAISESAASGDNNEQFF. CDR3 DNA: TGTGCCATCAGTGAGTCAGCGGCTAGCGGGGATAACAATGAGCAGTTCTTC.

The chain joins TRBV6-1 to TRBJ2-7, with TRBD2 matching 14 bases. The CDR3 contains 14 residues. V trimming: 6 bases; J trimming: 3 bases; junction bases outside the gene matches: 1. The germline CDR1 and CDR2 sequences are MNHNS and SASEGT. CDR3 loop: CASRGTSGSYEQYF. For the CDR3, the DNA is TGTGCCAGCAGGGGGACTAGCGGGAGCTACGAGCAGTACTTC.